Listed below are T cell receptor beta chains from one sample, sequenced in a study of chemoradiotherapy in HPV16-positive cancers. TCRdb's table, derived via immunoSEQ multiplex PCR, lists solely in-frame clones and lacks some. In the table there are approximately 16,000 clones, around 88% of which are singletons. The source was blood, collected from a patient who underwent chemoradiotherapy. Receptor source: a human donor with HPV-associated anogenital cancer. Both conserved end residues are part of each CDR3. D genes are given only for firm matches. Clone size appears in some rows only: once, few, many, or a class for an expanded clone.

>TRBV2|-|TRBD1|TRBJ2-7
TGTGCCAGCAGTGTACAGGGGTCCTACGAGCAGTACTTC
CASSVQGSYEQYF
>TRBV12-5|-|TRBD1|TRBJ1-2
TGTGCTAGTGGTACCGGACAGGACTATGGCTACACCTTC
CASGTGQDYGYTF
>TRBV2|-|-|TRBJ2-2
TGTGCCAGCAGTGAACCTCCGCGTCTGGGGGGCAACACCGGGGAGCTGTTTTTT
CASSEPPRLGGNTGELFF
>TRBV28|-|TRBD1|TRBJ2-7
TGTGCCAGCAGTAGACAGGGGGGCTCCTACGAGCAGTACTTC
CASSRQGGSYEQYF
>TRBV5-1|-|-|TRBJ1-2
TGCGCCAGCAGCCAACCTGGGGCAGGGGATTTATTGGGAGCCTCTAACTATGGCTACACCTTC
CASSQPGAGDLLGASNYGYTF
>TRBV7-6|-|-|TRBJ2-7
TGTGCCAGCAGCTTAGAGGGCACCGGGGGCGAGCAGTACTTC
CASSLEGTGGEQYF
>TRBV10-3|-|-|TRBJ1-2
TGTGCCATCAGGGACACTCCCGATTCTGGCTACACCTTC
CAIRDTPDSGYTF
>TRBV5-1|-|-|TRBJ1-5
TGCGCCAGCAGCTCGGACGGGGAGGTGAATCAGCCCCAGCATTTT
CASSSDGEVNQPQHF
>TRBV28|-|-|TRBJ1-4
TGTGCCAGCAGTTTCAGAGCAAAGAATGAAAAACTGTTTTTT
CASSFRAKNEKLFF
>TRBV9|-|-|TRBJ2-7
TGTGCCAGCAGCGTAGGACAGTTTAGCTCCTACGAGCAGTACTTC
CASSVGQFSSYEQYF
>TRBV5-6|-|TRBD1|TRBJ2-2
TGTGCCAGCAGTCCCGGGACAGGGGTTGTCGGGGAGCTGTTTTTT
CASSPGTGVVGELFF
>TRBV9|-|-|TRBJ1-1
TGTGCCAGCAGCGTAGGGACGGTGAACACTGAAGCTTTCTTT
CASSVGTVNTEAFF
>TRBV10-3|once|-|TRBJ2-7
TGTGCCATCAGTTGGAACGAGGGATACGAGCAGTACTTC
CAISWNEGYEQYF
>TRBV27|-|-|TRBJ2-7
TGTGCCAGCAGTTTATCTACAGATACCTACGAGCAGTACTTC
CASSLSTDTYEQYF
>TRBV7-3|-|-|TRBJ1-1
TGTGCCAGCAGCCCGAGCGGGAGCACTGAAGCTTTCTTT
CASSPSGSTEAFF
>TRBV18|-|-|TRBJ1-5
TGTGCCAGCTCACCCGGTGAGCCATATAGCAATCAGCCCCAGCATTTT
CASSPGEPYSNQPQHF
>TRBV15|-|-|TRBJ1-2
TGTGCCACCAGCAGAGATCTAGCCCCCGGGGGCTACACCTTC
CATSRDLAPGGYTF
>TRBV5-6|-|-|TRBJ2-2
TGTGCCAGCAGCGAACTAACAGGGATTGCCCGGTCCAGCGGGGAGCTGTTTTTT
CASSELTGIARSSGELFF
>TRBV5-6|-|-|TRBJ2-7
TGTGCCAGCAGCGCCAGCGGCTCCTACGAGCAGTACTTC
CASSASGSYEQYF
>TRBV29-1|once|TRBD2|TRBJ2-3
TGCAGCGTTGAAGATCTTCTTCTTGCGGGAGCGGGCACAGATACGCAGTATTTT
CSVEDLLLAGAGTDTQYF
>TRBV28|few|-|TRBJ1-2
TGTGCCAGCTTTGGGGGCACATACTATGGCTACACCTTC
CASFGGTYYGYTF
>TRBV20-1|-|-|TRBJ2-2
TGCAGTGCTAGAAGACCCGGGGAGCTGTTTTTT
CSARRPGELFF
>TRBV10-3|once|-|TRBJ2-1
TGTGCCATCAGATCCGGGGAACACAATGAGCAGTTCTTC
CAIRSGEHNEQFF
>TRBV27|-|-|TRBJ2-3
TGTGCCAGCAGTTTATCGATAAGGGCCGGGGGGCAGTATTTT
CASSLSIRAGGQYF
>TRBV10-3|-|-|TRBJ2-7
TGTGCCATCAGTGACACCGAAGGGGGATACGAGCAGTACTTC
CAISDTEGGYEQYF
>TRBV6-6|-|-|TRBJ1-6
TGTGCCAGCAGTTACCTGAATAATTCACCCCTCCACTTT
CASSYLNNSPLHF
>TRBV6-5|once|TRBD1|TRBJ1-5
TGTGCCAGCAGACTTGACAGGGTTGGTAATCAGCCCCAGCATTTT
CASRLDRVGNQPQHF
>TRBV19|-|-|TRBJ1-2
TGTGCCAGTAGTATTTTGGTTGCTACAGCCTATGGCTACACCTTC
CASSILVATAYGYTF
>TRBV28|-|-|TRBJ1-1
TGTGCCAGCTCGCCCCGGGACGGTTACACTGAAGCTTTCTTT
CASSPRDGYTEAFF
>TRBV5-6|-|TRBD1|TRBJ2-1
TGTGCCAGCAGCTTCGGGACAGGGGGTTACAATGAGCAGTTCTTC
CASSFGTGGYNEQFF
>TRBV5-6|-|-|TRBJ2-5
TGTGCCAGCAGCTTGGAGGGCGGGTCAGAGACCCAGTACTTC
CASSLEGGSETQYF
>TRBV19|-|-|TRBJ1-1
TGTGCCAGTAGTATACTAAGTGAGTTCAACACTGAAGCTTTCTTT
CASSILSEFNTEAFF
>TRBV10-2|few|TRBD2|TRBJ2-5
TGCGCCAGCAGTGAGATGGCGGGGGGGCCGGAGACCCAGTACTTC
CASSEMAGGPETQYF
>TRBV14|few|-|TRBJ1-4
TGTGCCAGCAGCATGTTAGGACCGGTGGGTGAAAAACTGTTTTTT
CASSMLGPVGEKLFF
>TRBV19|once|TRBD1|TRBJ1-5
TGTGCCAGTAGTGTGGGGACAGGCAGTCCTCTAAACAATCAGCCCCAGCATTTT
CASSVGTGSPLNNQPQHF
>TRBV9|few|TRBD1|TRBJ1-6
TGTGCCAGCAGTGGACAGGGGGCGGATTCACCCCTCCACTTT
CASSGQGADSPLHF
>TRBV21-1|once|-|TRBJ2-2
TGTGCCAGCAGCAAAGTAGGGGGCGCGGACACCGGGGAGCTGTTTTTT
CASSKVGGADTGELFF
>TRBV11-3|-|TRBD1|TRBJ2-1
TGTGCCAGCAGCTTAGAGGACAGGGATCAGCAGTTCTTC
CASSLEDRDQQFF
>TRBV6-6|once|-|TRBJ1-5
TGTGCCAGCACGGACAGATATAGCAATCAGCCCCAGCATTTT
CASTDRYSNQPQHF
>TRBV4-1|-|-|TRBJ2-1
TGCGCCAGCAGCCAAGAGACAGATTACAATGAGCAGTTCTTC
CASSQETDYNEQFF
>TRBV28|-|TRBD2|TRBJ2-1
TGTGCCAGCAGTACCCCATATTCCAAAGGACTAGCGGGAGAGTCCTACAATGAGCAGTTCTTC
CASSTPYSKGLAGESYNEQFF
>TRBV7-9|-|-|TRBJ1-2
TGTGCCGCCGCCAGGGCCTCCAACTATGGCTACACCTTC
CAAARASNYGYTF
>TRBV6-1|-|-|TRBJ1-5
TGTGCCAGCAGTGAAGCGGGCGGGGGTCAGCCCCAGCATTTT
CASSEAGGGQPQHF
>TRBV4-1|few|-|TRBJ1-3
TGCGCCAGCAGCCAAGGAGACGCTGGAAACACCATATATTTT
CASSQGDAGNTIYF
>TRBV13|-|-|TRBJ1-3
TGTGCCAGCAGCTTATCCAGACTCTCTGGAAACACCATATATTTT
CASSLSRLSGNTIYF
>TRBV10-1|-|-|TRBJ1-1
TGCGCCAGCAGGGACAGTCCAAACACTGAAGCTTTCTTT
CASRDSPNTEAFF
>TRBV19|-|-|TRBJ2-2
TGTGCCAGTAGTACAAGCCCAGGGAGGCGCACCGGGGAGCTGTTTTTT
CASSTSPGRRTGELFF
>TRBV10-1|-|TRBD1|TRBJ1-4
TGCGCCAGCAGTGATGGGGGGACAGGGGATGAAAAACTGTTTTTT
CASSDGGTGDEKLFF
>TRBV7-8|-|-|TRBJ1-2
TGTGCCAGCAGCTTCGACGGGGGCGGCCGTGGCTACACCTTC
CASSFDGGGRGYTF
>TRBV28|-|-|TRBJ2-5
TGTGCCAGCAGTTTCGTGGGGGGCACAGAGACCCAGTACTTC
CASSFVGGTETQYF
>TRBV19|-|TRBD1|TRBJ1-2
TGTGCCAGCCTCCGGGACAGCTCCGTCCATCGTGGGGGCTACACCTTC
CASLRDSSVHRGGYTF
>TRBV15|once|-|TRBJ2-6
TGTGCCACCAGAAACGAGAGGGGACCCGGCTCTGGGGCCAACGTCCTGACTTTC
CATRNERGPGSGANVLTF
>TRBV11-2|-|-|TRBJ2-6
TGTGCCAGCAGCTCTTACCTCTCTGGGGCCAACGTCCTGACTTTC
CASSSYLSGANVLTF
>TRBV2|-|-|TRBJ2-4
TGTGCCACCCTTACCAACGGATTACCGTACTTC
CATLTNGLPYF